The rows below give T cell receptor beta chains drawn from one sample of a study of PD-L1 blockade in urothelial cancer. The assay was immunoSEQ multiplex PCR, and TCRdb's table has in-frame clones only and misses some. Among under 100,000 clones listed, 90% were seen once. The starting material was PBMCs, obtained around atezolizumab (anti-PD-L1) treatment. The receptors were sampled from a man between 60 and 75 years old with urothelial cancer. CDR3s include the opening cysteine and the closing phenylalanine or tryptophan. A D gene is named only where the DNA matches it firmly. Clone size is not always given. Where it is, it says once, few, many or a class for expanded clones.

j_gene | abundance | v_gene | d_gene | CDR3nt | CDR3aa
TRBJ2-5 | NA | TRBV4-2 | NA | TGTGCCAGCAGCCAAGAGTTTTTACGAGCATTCCCAGGGGAGACCCAGTACTTC | CASSQEFLRAFPGETQYF
TRBJ1-1 | NA | TRBV6-1 | TRBD1 | TGTGCCAGCAGTGACGGGACAGGGGCTTTCTTT | CASSDGTGAFF
TRBJ2-7 | NA | TRBV11-2 | TRBD1 | TGTGCCAGCAGCTTAGGGACAGGGGGCTCCTACGAGCAGTACTTC | CASSLGTGGSYEQYF
TRBJ2-7 | once | TRBV6-4 | TRBD1 | TGTGCCAGCAGAGCAGTGGACCGGGACAGAAGCTCCTACGAGCAGTACTTC | CASRAVDRDRSSYEQYF
TRBJ2-5 | NA | TRBV5-4 | TRBD2 | TGTGCCAGCAGCTCCGGCGCCGGGACTAGCGGCCAAGAGACCCAGTACTTC | CASSSGAGTSGQETQYF
TRBJ2-7 | NA | TRBV18 | NA | TGTGCCAGCTCACCACGCCGGGACAACTACGAGCAGTACTTC | CASSPRRDNYEQYF
TRBJ2-3 | NA | TRBV7-3 | TRBD2 | TGTGCCAGCAGCTTAGATTCCAGCGGGGAAATAGATACGCAGTATTTT | CASSLDSSGEIDTQYF
TRBJ2-7 | NA | TRBV4-3 | TRBD2 | TGCGCCAGCAGCCAGTATAGCGGGACCTACGAGCAGTACTTC | CASSQYSGTYEQYF
TRBJ2-7 | NA | TRBV7-7 | NA | TGTGCTAGCAGCTTAGGCCCCGGAGACGAGCAGTACTTC | CASSLGPGDEQYF
TRBJ1-4 | NA | TRBV5-6 | NA | TGTGCCAGCAGCGGATTGGCTGGCAGCGGATTAGAAAAACTGTTTTTT | CASSGLAGSGLEKLFF